The 32 T cell receptor beta chains reported below all come from one sample, sequenced in a study of OX40 agonist ivuxolimab in advanced cancers. Method: immunoSEQ multiplex PCR; TCRdb's copy keeps in-frame clones and lacks some. The data show roughly 100,000 clones, 70% to 90% seen once. The sample in question was CD4+ or CD8+ T cells sorted from blood, obtained in a trial of the OX40 agonist ivuxolimab. These receptors were collected from an adult with an advanced solid tumor such as melanoma, head and neck, liver or kidney cancer.

V and J are TRBV9 and TRBJ1-3; D not certain. The germline gives CDR1 SGDLS, CDR2 YYNGEE. Between the trimmed V and J ends, which lost 4 bases and 0 bases, there was a span of 11 bases. This CDR3 is 15 amino acids long. Here the CDR3 DNA reads TGTGCCAGCAGCTTTCAAGCCTACTCTGGAAACACCATATATTTT. It encodes CASSFQAYSGNTIYF.

The rearrangement links TRBV28 to TRBJ1-5; D gene ambiguous. Germline CDR1 reads MDHEN; CDR2 reads SYDVKM. The CDR3 loop spans 16 amino acids. V gave up 2 bases and J gave up 1 base, with 12 bases separating them. As DNA, the CDR3 is TGTGCCAGCAGTTTAGGTCAGCACTACAGCAATCAGCCCCAGCATTTT. Encoded protein: CASSLGQHYSNQPQHF.

The CDR3 reads CASSSQTSGRYHNEQFF. CDR3 DNA sequence: TGTGCCAGCAGTTCCCAGACTAGCGGGAGGTACCACAATGAGCAGTTCTTC. This chain links TRBV28 with TRBJ2-1, with 13 bases aligning to TRBD2. The CDR3 consists of 17 residues. The V segment lost 4 bases and the J segment 5 bases; nucleotides outside the gene matches: 8. Germline loops: CDR1 MDHEN, CDR2 SYDVKM.

The chain couples TRBV7-9 to TRBJ1-2; tentative D call: TRBD1 (5 bases). Germline assignment: CDR1 SEHNR and CDR2 FQNEAQ (reference sequence). V lost 5 bases and J 6 bases, leaving 10 bases between the germline ends. The CDR3 runs to 12 residues. The CDR3 region has the DNA TGTGCCAGCAGCCTAATGGGGGATGGCTACACCTTC. Its translation: CASSLMGDGYTF. The full variable domain, in which reference TRBV7-9 and TRBJ1-2 provide the parts outside the CDR3, is DTGVSQNPRHKITKRGQNVTFRCDPISEHNRLYWYRQTLGQGPEFLTYFQNEAQLEKSRLLSDRFSAERPKGSFSTLEIQRTEQGDSAMYLCASSLMGDGYTFGSGTRLTVV.

As regards this clone: Distinct nucleotide sequences in the sample also encode this CDR3. This chain links TRBV14 with TRBJ1-1, with no clear D. The germline V gene encodes CDR1 SGHDN and CDR2 FVKESK. The CDR3 consists of 13 residues. Trimming removed 1 base from V and 5 bases from J, with 8 bases in between. CDR3 sequence reads: CASSQGGSTEAFF. The CDR3 DNA is TGTGCCAGCAGCCAAGGGGGAAGTACTGAAGCTTTCTTT.

This chain links TRBV4-1 with TRBJ1-5, with D unclear. Germline-derived CDR1 and CDR2 are MGHRA and YSYEKL. Trimming took 4 bases from V and 8 from J, leaving 12 bases between them. This CDR3 has 13 amino acids. CDR3 protein: CASSRSRDKPQHF. In DNA form, the CDR3 reads TGCGCCAGCAGCCGCTCCAGAGATAAGCCCCAGCATTTT.

J is TRBJ2-7 and V is TRBV28; maybe TRBD2 (6 bases). V was clipped by 2 bases and J by 10 bases, with 12 bases between them. CDR1 is MDHEN and CDR2 is SYDVKM in the germline V gene. The CDR3 has 12 residues. CDR3 in DNA: TGTGCCAGCAGTTTAACTCGGGGGAGACAGTACTTC. It translates to CASSLTRGRQYF.

This clone was counted between two and nine times. This chain links TRBV30 with TRBJ1-5, with D hard to call. The CDR3 runs 13 residues. V was cut by 0 bases and J by 1 base, with 4 bases left in between. CDR1 GTSNPN and CDR2 SVGIG come from the germline V gene (reference sequence). DNA of the CDR3: TGTGCCTGGAGTGTGGGAAGCAATCAGCCCCAGCATTTT. This gives the protein CAWSVGSNQPQHF.

J is TRBJ1-5 and V is TRBV30; D remains unclear. Looked up from germline, CDR1 is GTSNPN and CDR2 is SVGIG (reference sequence). V lost 0 bases, J lost 1 base, and 13 bases lay in between. The length of the CDR3 is 16 residues. CDR3 region: CAWSVSRAESNQPQHF. The CDR3 DNA follows: TGTGCCTGGAGTGTAAGTAGGGCGGAAAGCAATCAGCCCCAGCATTTT.

V is TRBV7-2 and J is TRBJ2-7; D is tentatively TRBD1 or TRBD2 (5 bases each). The CDR3 has 13 amino acids. Germline V gene data show CDR1 as SGHTA and CDR2 as FQGNSA. Trimming shortened V by 5 bases and J by 4 bases, and 12 bases separated the two germline ends. The CDR3 DNA follows: TGTGCCAGCAGCCACCGGGGCGTATACGAGCAGTACTTC. Translation: CASSHRGVYEQYF.

This clone was counted only a few times. The V and J genes are TRBV11-2 and TRBJ2-3, with D perhaps TRBD2 (5 bases). Trimming left V 5 bases short and J 6 bases short, with 12 bases between. The length of the CDR3 is 13 residues. Germline lookup yields CDR1 SGHAT and CDR2 FQNNGV. The CDR3 loop reads CASSPNAGDTQYF. CDR3 DNA: TGTGCCAGCAGCCCAAATGCGGGCGATACGCAGTATTTT.

This clone was detected a few times. V and J are TRBV6-5 and TRBJ2-1; D is undetermined. CDR1 is MNHEY, CDR2 SVGAGI, per germline. The V gene lost 6 bases and the J gene lost 6 bases, with 6 bases spanning the gap. The CDR3 runs 11 residues. CDR3 bases: TGTGCCAGCAGCAACATCAATGAGCAGTTCTTC. This gives the protein CASSNINEQFF.

V usage is TRBV7-8 and J usage is TRBJ2-5; D unresolved. The DNA end lines up better with TRBJ2-7; the J call may be wrong. Germline CDR1 is SGHVS and CDR2 is FQNEAQ. The CDR3 length is 13 residues. The chain's CDR3 is CASSSFHVYEQYF. For the CDR3, the DNA is TGTGCCAGCAGCTCTTTTCATGTCTACGAGCAGTACTTC.

The V gene is TRBV18, the J gene TRBJ2-1; the D call may be TRBD1 or TRBD2 (5 bases each). Germline loops: CDR1 KGHSH, CDR2 LQKENI. With 5 bases removed from V and 6 bases from J, the gap between germline ends came to 11 bases. The CDR3 extends over 13 amino acids. The chain's CDR3 is CASSVGTINEQFF. CDR3 sequence (DNA): TGTGCCAGCTCAGTCGGGACCATCAATGAGCAGTTCTTC.

The chain employs TRBV13 and TRBJ2-7; maybe TRBD1 (6 bases). V gave up 6 bases and J gave up 2 bases, with 11 bases separating them. Germline V gene data show CDR1 as PRHDT and CDR2 as FYEKMQ (reference sequence). The CDR3 runs 13 residues. The CDR3 DNA follows: TGTGCCAGCAGTGGGGGCGTCGCCTACGAGCAGTACTTC. Translating it yields CASSGGVAYEQYF.

The chain employs TRBV14 and TRBJ2-2; D not resolved. Trimming cost V 0 bases and J 0 bases, with 11 bases left between them. CDR3 length: 17 residues. The V gene's germline CDR1 is SGHDN and CDR2 FVKESK. CDR3 in amino acids: CASSQDLPAANTGELFF. Written as DNA, the CDR3 is TGTGCCAGCAGCCAAGATCTCCCGGCCGCGAACACCGGGGAGCTGTTTTTT.

V and J are TRBV5-4 and TRBJ1-1; D gene uncertain. Trimming shortened V by 5 bases and J by 5 bases, and 13 bases separated the two germline ends. The CDR3 length is 13 residues. Germline assignment: CDR1 SGHNT and CDR2 YYREEE (reference sequence). The CDR3 nucleotides are TGTGCCAGCAGGCCGAAAGGCGGGACTGAAGCTTTCTTT. It encodes CASRPKGGTEAFF.

V and J are TRBV11-2 and TRBJ1-2, with D tentatively TRBD1 (6 bases). This CDR3 has 15 residues. CDR1 is SGHAT, CDR2 FQNNGV, per germline. V lost 5 bases, J lost 8 bases, and 21 bases lay in between. CDR3 amino acids: CASSPLRTEKKGYTF. The CDR3 DNA reads TGTGCCAGCAGCCCCCTCCGGACAGAAAAAAAGGGCTACACCTTC.

The chain joins TRBV27 to TRBJ2-3; 9 nucleotides align to TRBD2. After removal of 6 bases from V and 5 bases from J, the junction contained 15 bases not matched to a gene. Per the germline V gene, CDR1 is MNHEY and CDR2 is SMNVEV (reference sequence). The CDR3 extends over 17 amino acids. The DNA of the CDR3 is TGTGCCAGCAGCCTACTCCTCATGGCGGGAGGGGGAGATACGCAGTATTTT. As protein: CASSLLLMAGGGDTQYF.

This chain joins TRBV5-1 and TRBJ2-1; TRBD1 agrees at 7 bases. Germline V gene data show CDR1 as SGHRS and CDR2 as YFSETQ. After removal of 4 bases from V and 6 bases from J, the junction contained 7 bases not matched to a gene. The length of the CDR3 is 14 residues. This chain's CDR3 is CASSMTGRSNEQFF. The CDR3 DNA follows: TGCGCCAGCAGCATGACAGGGCGAAGCAATGAGCAGTTCTTC.

J is TRBJ2-4 and V is TRBV5-1; 9 nucleotides agree with TRBD1. Germline CDR1 reads SGHRS; CDR2 reads YFSETQ. This CDR3 contains 18 residues. V shed 3 bases, J shed 3 bases, and the junction held 13 bases outside the gene matches. This CDR3 reads CASSWTGEGTQRKNIQYF. The CDR3 DNA is TGCGCCAGCAGCTGGACAGGGGAAGGAACCCAGCGCAAAAACATTCAGTACTTC.

The rearrangement links TRBV11-3 to TRBJ2-1; D is perhaps TRBD2 (7 bases). Trimming removed 1 base at V and 6 bases at J, with 19 bases between. The germline CDR1 and CDR2 sequences are SGHNT and YENEEA. The CDR3 spans 17 residues. Written as DNA, the CDR3 is TGTGCCAGCAGCTTAGGTTGGATTGCGGGGGCTCGCAATGAGCAGTTCTTC. Translating it yields CASSLGWIAGARNEQFF.

The CDR3 here is CASSQAEREETQYF. In DNA, the CDR3 is TGCGCCAGCAGCCAAGCCGAGCGGGAAGAGACCCAGTACTTC. J is TRBJ2-5 and V is TRBV4-1; perhaps TRBD2 as D (6 bases). Germline CDR1 reads MGHRA; CDR2 reads YSYEKL. V lost 1 base and J 3 bases, leaving 9 bases between the germline ends. The CDR3 length is 14 residues.

The CDR3: CASSPGSPHQPQHF. CDR3 in DNA: TGTGCCAGCTCACCTGGCAGCCCTCATCAGCCCCAGCATTTT. This chain joins TRBV18 and TRBJ1-5, with no clear D. CDR3 size: 14 residues. Trimming left V 3 bases short and J 5 bases short, with 11 bases between. Germline assignment: CDR1 KGHSH and CDR2 LQKENI.

V and J are TRBV5-6 and TRBJ2-3; D is ambiguous. Germline loops: CDR1 SGHDT, CDR2 YYEEEE. V was pared by 0 bases and J by 5 bases, with 10 bases between. This CDR3 is 14 amino acids long. The CDR3 DNA follows: TGTGCCAGCAGCTTGGCTTCCCCTCAAGATACGCAGTATTTT. Translating gives CASSLASPQDTQYF.

The chain links TRBV5-4 to TRBJ2-7; possibly TRBD2 for D (6 bases). Trimming pared 4 bases from V and 4 bases from J, leaving 15 bases between. The CDR3 loop spans 14 amino acids. CDR1 is SGHNT, CDR2 YYREEE, per germline (reference sequence). The CDR3 sequence is CASSRTQAGYEQYF. CDR3 nucleotide sequence: TGTGCCAGCAGCCGAACACAGGCGGGGTACGAGCAGTACTTC. Drawing the rest from reference TRBV5-4 and TRBJ2-7, the complete variable domain is ETGVTQSPTHLIKTRGQQVTLRCSSQSGHNTVSWYQQALGQGPQFIFQYYREEENGRGNFPPRFSGLQFPNYSSELNVNALELDDSALYLCASSRTQAGYEQYFGPGTRLTVT.

CDR3 in amino acids: CASSLALARSSYNEQFF. In DNA form, the CDR3 reads TGTGCCAGCAGCTTGGCCCTGGCTAGGAGCTCCTACAATGAGCAGTTCTTC. J is TRBJ2-1 and V is TRBV5-4; D ambiguous. The V end lost 0 bases, the J end lost 0 bases, and 13 bases lay between the germline ends. This CDR3 spans 17 amino acids. Germline V CDR1 and CDR2: SGHNT, YYREEE (reference sequence).

The V call is TRBV5-1, the J call TRBJ2-7; D may be TRBD2 (6 bases). The germline V gene has CDR1 SGHRS and CDR2 YFSETQ. V lost 7 bases, J lost 0 bases, and 20 bases lay in between. The CDR3 extends over 16 amino acids. As DNA, the CDR3 is TGCGCCAGCGGCCTTATAGAGGGGACTGCCTCCTACGAGCAGTACTTC. It is translated as CASGLIEGTASYEQYF.

J is TRBJ1-1 and V is TRBV6-5, with D perhaps TRBD1 (6 bases). V was shortened by 6 bases and J by 4 bases, with 18 bases between the two germline ends. The CDR3 has 15 amino acids. The germline CDR1 and CDR2 sequences are MNHEY and SVGAGI. The CDR3 loop is CASSSKDGGGTEAFF. The CDR3 DNA follows: TGTGCCAGCAGCTCGAAAGACGGAGGGGGCACTGAAGCTTTCTTT.

In this sample, this clone turned up once. The V and J genes are TRBV11-2 and TRBJ1-1, with unresolved D. Germline V gives CDR1 SGHAT, CDR2 FQNNGV. The V and J ends lost 3 bases and 0 bases respectively, with 5 bases between them. The CDR3 sequence is 13 residues long. The CDR3 protein is CASSLTMNTEAFF. In nucleotides, the CDR3 is TGTGCCAGCAGCTTGACCATGAACACTGAAGCTTTCTTT.

The V call is TRBV19, the J call TRBJ2-7, with a tentative D call TRBD2 (5 bases). Trimming removed 3 bases from V and 0 bases from J, with 12 bases in between. In germline, CDR1 is LNHDA, CDR2 SQIVND (reference sequence). This CDR3 has 15 amino acids. CDR3 coding DNA: TGTGCCAGTAGTATTCGAGGGCCAACCTCCTACGAGCAGTACTTC. Translated, it gives CASSIRGPTSYEQYF.

The chain recombines TRBV6-1 with TRBJ2-5, with a possible D match to TRBD1 (6 bases). The germline CDR1 and CDR2 sequences are MNHNS and SASEGT. The CDR3 has 15 amino acids. V lost 2 bases and J lost 1, with 11 bases in between. For the CDR3, the DNA is TGTGCCAGCAGTGAAACTTTGACAGGCCAAGAGACCCAGTACTTC. Translating gives CASSETLTGQETQYF.